This TCR beta chain was retrieved from a study of graft-versus-host responses after intestinal transplantation. The wider study: Each recipient received anti-thymocyte globulin induction, then tacrolimus and steroids for about 3 years.

After removal of 3 bases from V and 1 base from J, the junction contained 3 bases not matched to a gene. The CDR3 covers 15 residues. Germline loops: CDR1 MNHEY, CDR2 SVGAGI. This clone has just a few counts. Sequencing was performed with immunoSEQ multiplex PCR; in TCRdb, only in-frame clones are kept and a portion is missing. In the table there are about 2,000 clones, roughly 87% of which are singletons. Processed graft tissue released its intraepithelial and lamina propria lymphocytes. This TCR came from a human patient who received an intestinal transplant, so some T cells may come from the graft donor. The chain uses TRBV6-5 and TRBJ1-1; 9 positions agree with TRBD1. Sequenced here: ileum tissue, sampled around 61 days after intestinal transplant. CDR3 sequence reads: CASSYTGGANTEAFF. The CDR3 DNA reads as TGTGCCAGCAGTTATACAGGGGGCGCGAACACTGAAGCTTTCTTT.